What follows are 13 T cell receptor beta chains derived from one specimen sequenced in a study of blood T cell repertoires in COVID-19. Some clones are missing from TCRdb's copy, which holds only in-frame ones; the method was immunoSEQ multiplex PCR. The data show some 250,000 clones, with roughly four fifths seen just once and 3.4% held by the top ten. The sample consisted of peripheral blood. These receptors came from a woman aged 18 to 35 with acute or convalescent COVID-19.

J is TRBJ2-1 and V is TRBV27; maybe TRBD2 (6 bases). V was pared by 5 bases and J by 4 bases, with 12 bases between. Per the germline V gene, CDR1 is MNHEY and CDR2 is SMNVEV (reference sequence). The length of the CDR3 is 14 residues. The CDR3 reads CASSPLGGYNEQFF. DNA of the CDR3: TGTGCCAGCAGTCCTCTGGGGGGATACAATGAGCAGTTCTTC.

This chain links TRBV5-1 with TRBJ2-5; the match to TRBD1 covers 7 bases. The CDR3 spans 15 residues. V gave up 3 bases and J gave up 4 bases; unmatched junction bases: 9. CDR1 is SGHRS, CDR2 YFSETQ, per germline. The CDR3, as DNA: TGCGCCAGCAGCTCGGTAGGGGCAGGGGGAGAGACCCAGTACTTC. It is translated as CASSSVGAGGETQYF. The full variable domain, its missing parts supplied by reference TRBV5-1 and TRBJ2-5, is KAGVTQTPRYLIKTRGQQVTLSCSPISGHRSVSWYQQTPGQGLQFLFEYFSETQRNKGNFPGRFSGRQFSNSRSEMNVSTLELGDSALYLCASSSVGAGGETQYFGPGTRLLVL.

J is TRBJ2-1 and V is TRBV4-3, with 10 bases matching TRBD2. CDR3 length: 14 residues. V was pared by 6 bases and J by 4 bases, with 3 bases of the junction left unmatched. The germline CDR1 and CDR2 sequences are LGHNA and YSLEER. The CDR3 spells CASRKAGGYNEQFF. CDR3 coding DNA: TGCGCCAGCAGAAAAGCGGGGGGGTACAATGAGCAGTTCTTC.

The chain couples TRBV5-4 to TRBJ2-1, with 7 nucleotides matching TRBD2. V shed 0 bases and J 3 bases; nucleotides not matched to a gene: 3. Germline assignment: CDR1 SGHNT and CDR2 YYREEE (reference sequence). This CDR3 has 15 amino acids. Written as DNA, the CDR3 is TGTGCCAGCAGCTTGGGAGGCGGGGGCTACAATGAGCAGTTCTTC. Protein: CASSLGGGGYNEQFF.

This chain uses TRBV6-5 with TRBJ2-7; D remains unclear. This CDR3 spans 15 amino acids. Germline V gene lookup returns CDR1 MNHEY and CDR2 SVGAGI. V was shortened by 8 bases and J by 3 bases, with 20 bases between the two germline ends. The CDR3 sequence: CASRMEPASGYEQYF. The CDR3 DNA reads as TGTGCCAGCCGGATGGAACCGGCTTCGGGCTACGAGCAGTACTTC.

The chain employs TRBV20-1 and TRBJ1-6; D perhaps matches TRBD1 (6 bases). Trimming left V 3 bases short and J 8 bases short, with 11 bases between. Germline V gene data show CDR1 as DFQATT and CDR2 as SNEGSKA (reference sequence). The CDR3 contains 13 residues. In nucleotides, the CDR3 is TGCAGTGCTAGTCAGGGGCTCGATTCACCCCTCCACTTT. Translated, it gives CSASQGLDSPLHF.

In this sample, this clone turned up a few times. J is TRBJ2-7 and V is TRBV3-1 (or the pseudogene TRBV3-2); 7 bases map to TRBD1. Per germline, CDR1 LGHDT and CDR2 YNNKEL (reference sequence). V lost 3 bases to trimming and J lost 0 bases; unmatched junction nucleotides: 5. The CDR3 length is 15 residues. CDR3 sequence (DNA): TGTGCCAGCAGCCACAGACAGGGTAGCTCCTACGAGCAGTACTTC. Translating gives CASSHRQGSSYEQYF.

The V gene is TRBV14, the J gene TRBJ1-1; the match to TRBD1 covers 8 bases. The junction had 8 bases not matched to a gene; V was cut back by 6 bases and J by 2 bases. The CDR3 has 15 amino acids. The germline V gene has CDR1 SGHDN and CDR2 FVKESK. Here the CDR3 reads CASSDWTGPNTEAFF. DNA of the CDR3: TGTGCCAGCAGTGACTGGACAGGGCCCAACACTGAAGCTTTCTTT.

This chain uses TRBV28 with TRBJ1-2; possible D gene TRBD1, 5 bases. Trimming stripped 4 bases from V and 4 bases from J, with 16 bases between. There are 15 residues in the CDR3. Germline CDR1 and CDR2: MDHEN and SYDVKM. CDR3 residues: CASSSRGYSGYGYTF. The CDR3 nucleotides read TGTGCCAGCAGTTCCCGGGGCTATAGCGGCTATGGCTACACCTTC.

CDR3 in DNA: TGCGCCAGCAGCCATAGAACAGGGTTTTACAATGAGCAGTTCTTC. The encoded protein is CASSHRTGFYNEQFF. The rearrangement uses TRBV4-3 and TRBJ2-1; D might be TRBD1 (6 bases). CDR3 length equals 15 residues. The ends were cut back, 3 bases at V and 4 bases at J, with 13 bases in the middle. Germline V gene lookup returns CDR1 LGHNA and CDR2 YSLEER.

This chain joins TRBV4-3 and TRBJ2-1; 8 positions match TRBD1. The length of the CDR3 is 13 residues. Germline values: CDR1 LGHNA, CDR2 YSLEER. V lost 4 bases and J lost 8; bases outside the gene matches: 4. The CDR3 DNA reads TGCGCCAGCAGCCTTACAGGGGGGTATGAGCAGTTCTTC. Its translation is CASSLTGGYEQFF.

J is TRBJ1-3 and V is TRBV6-2 or TRBV6-3; TRBD1 aligns across 8 bases. With 2 bases clipped from V and 2 bases from J, the junction kept 14 bases outside the gene matches. The CDR3 is 19 amino acids. Germline loops: CDR1 MNHEY, CDR2 SVGEGT. CDR3 DNA sequence: TGTGCCAGCAGTTACCTCGGACAGGGAGCCTATCACCCTGGAAACACCATATATTTT. This translates into CASSYLGQGAYHPGNTIYF.

The rearrangement joins TRBV28 to TRBJ1-6; a weak D match, TRBD1 (5 bases). Trimming shortened V by 6 bases and J by 6 bases, and 12 bases separated the two germline ends. The CDR3 totals 14 residues. Germline CDR1 is MDHEN and CDR2 is SYDVKM. The CDR3 protein is CASSLGLINSPLHF. The CDR3 coding sequence is TGTGCCAGCAGCTTGGGACTGATTAATTCACCCCTCCACTTT.